A selection of T cell receptor beta chains follows, all from one sample in a study of OX40 agonist ivuxolimab in advanced cancers. Method: immunoSEQ multiplex PCR; TCRdb's copy keeps in-frame clones and lacks some. Here the sample spans 90,000 to 150,000 clones, 85% to 90% being singletons. Sequencing was performed on CD4+ or CD8+ T cells sorted from blood, taken in a trial of the OX40 agonist ivuxolimab. Receptor source: an adult with an advanced solid tumor such as melanoma, head and neck, liver or kidney cancer. The CDR3 runs from the conserved cysteine through the conserved F or W. A D gene is named only where the DNA matches it firmly. The size of a clone is reported for some rows only, either as once, few or many, or as a class for expanded clones.

v_call: TRBV11-2; d_call: -; clone_size: -; j_call: TRBJ2-7; cdr3_aa: CASSLEIRVANEQYF; cdr3_nt: TGTGCCAGCAGCTTAGAGATCAGGGTAGCCAACGAGCAGTACTTC
v_call: TRBV4-3; d_call: TRBD1; clone_size: -; j_call: TRBJ1-2; cdr3_aa: CASSQRTGGAGNYGYTF; cdr3_nt: TGCGCCAGCAGCCAACGGACAGGGGGCGCAGGGAACTATGGCTACACCTTC
v_call: TRBV30; d_call: TRBD1; clone_size: -; j_call: TRBJ1-3; cdr3_aa: CAWSRGPGNTIYF; cdr3_nt: TGTGCCTGGAGCAGGGGGCCTGGAAACACCATATATTTT
v_call: TRBV7-2; d_call: TRBD2; clone_size: once; j_call: TRBJ2-7; cdr3_aa: CASSLVGGPYEQYF; cdr3_nt: TGTGCCAGCAGCTTAGTGGGAGGGCCCTACGAGCAGTACTTC
v_call: TRBV19; d_call: -; clone_size: once; j_call: TRBJ1-1; cdr3_aa: CASSRPGLTNTEAFF; cdr3_nt: TGTGCCAGTAGCCGCCCGGGACTGACGAACACTGAAGCTTTCTTT
v_call: TRBV27; d_call: -; clone_size: -; j_call: TRBJ1-2; cdr3_aa: CASRDVSYGYTF; cdr3_nt: TGTGCCAGCAGAGACGTCTCCTATGGCTACACCTTC
v_call: TRBV7-8; d_call: -; clone_size: -; j_call: TRBJ2-4; cdr3_aa: CASSRSRDWPGRLAKNIQYF; cdr3_nt: TGTGCCAGCAGCCGTTCACGCGACTGGCCAGGGAGGCTAGCCAAAAACATTCAGTACTTC
v_call: TRBV5-1; d_call: -; clone_size: -; j_call: TRBJ2-7; cdr3_aa: CASSLGGGYEQYF; cdr3_nt: TGCGCCAGCAGCTTGGGTGGCGGCTACGAGCAGTACTTC
v_call: TRBV28; d_call: -; clone_size: -; j_call: TRBJ1-1; cdr3_aa: CASSLVVGNTEAFF; cdr3_nt: TGTGCCAGCAGCCTGGTTGTAGGGAACACTGAAGCTTTCTTT
v_call: TRBV10-3; d_call: TRBD1; clone_size: -; j_call: TRBJ1-6; cdr3_aa: CAISGGQGGSPLHF; cdr3_nt: TGTGCCATCAGTGGAGGACAGGGTGGGTCACCCCTCCACTTT
v_call: TRBV11-2; d_call: -; clone_size: once; j_call: TRBJ1-6; cdr3_aa: CASSLTGYSPLHF; cdr3_nt: TGTGCCAGCAGCCTTACAGGATATTCACCCCTCCACTTT
v_call: TRBV5-1; d_call: TRBD1; clone_size: -; j_call: TRBJ1-6; cdr3_aa: CASSHGTGADSPLHF; cdr3_nt: TGCGCCAGCAGCCACGGGACAGGGGCGGATTCACCCCTCCACTTT
v_call: TRBV28; d_call: -; clone_size: -; j_call: TRBJ1-6; cdr3_aa: CASKFGQGNDNSPLHF; cdr3_nt: TGTGCCAGCAAGTTCGGGCAGGGCAATGATAATTCACCCCTCCACTTT
v_call: TRBV6-5; d_call: -; clone_size: -; j_call: TRBJ1-2; cdr3_aa: CASSSVPGSGYGYTF; cdr3_nt: TGTGCCAGCAGTAGCGTACCGGGGAGCGGTTATGGCTACACCTTC
v_call: TRBV10-2; d_call: TRBD1; clone_size: -; j_call: TRBJ2-7; cdr3_aa: CASSDRGLFTEQYF; cdr3_nt: TGCGCCAGCAGTGACAGGGGGCTGTTTACCGAGCAGTACTTC
v_call: TRBV7-2; d_call: TRBD1; clone_size: -; j_call: TRBJ1-3; cdr3_aa: CASSPGQGNTIYF; cdr3_nt: TGTGCCAGCAGCCCGGGACAGGGAAACACCATATATTTT
v_call: TRBV7-8; d_call: -; clone_size: -; j_call: TRBJ2-7; cdr3_aa: CASSPRDGAGDEQYF; cdr3_nt: TGTGCCAGCAGTCCCCGGGACGGAGCCGGGGACGAGCAGTACTTC
v_call: TRBV19; d_call: -; clone_size: -; j_call: TRBJ1-3; cdr3_aa: CASSQLNSGNTIYF; cdr3_nt: TGTGCCAGTAGTCAACTCAACTCTGGAAACACCATATATTTT
v_call: TRBV2; d_call: TRBD1; clone_size: few; j_call: TRBJ1-1; cdr3_aa: CASSLQGASTEAFF; cdr3_nt: TGTGCCAGCAGCCTACAGGGGGCATCCACTGAAGCTTTCTTT
v_call: TRBV6-5; d_call: -; clone_size: -; j_call: TRBJ1-2; cdr3_aa: CASSEIYYGYTF; cdr3_nt: TGTGCCAGCAGTGAAATATACTATGGCTACACCTTC
v_call: TRBV7-9; d_call: -; clone_size: -; j_call: TRBJ2-3; cdr3_aa: CASSRWTPGQDTQYF; cdr3_nt: TGTGCCAGCAGCCGTTGGACCCCGGGGCAAGATACGCAGTATTTT
v_call: TRBV19; d_call: TRBD1; clone_size: -; j_call: TRBJ1-5; cdr3_aa: CASNMGDRENQPQHF; cdr3_nt: TGTGCCAGTAATATGGGGGACAGGGAGAATCAGCCCCAGCATTTT
v_call: TRBV28; d_call: TRBD1; clone_size: once; j_call: TRBJ1-2; cdr3_aa: CASSLDRDGYTF; cdr3_nt: TGTGCCAGCAGTCTTGACAGGGATGGCTACACCTTC
v_call: TRBV6-5; d_call: TRBD1; clone_size: -; j_call: TRBJ2-7; cdr3_aa: CASRGQGYSYEQYF; cdr3_nt: TGTGCCAGCAGAGGACAGGGGTACTCCTACGAGCAGTACTTC
v_call: TRBV6-5; d_call: TRBD1; clone_size: -; j_call: TRBJ2-4; cdr3_aa: CASSTEGAGKNIQYF; cdr3_nt: TGTGCCAGCAGTACCGAGGGGGCTGGCAAAAACATTCAGTACTTC
v_call: TRBV29-1; d_call: TRBD2; clone_size: once; j_call: TRBJ2-3; cdr3_aa: CSVASTSGGTDTQYF; cdr3_nt: TGCAGCGTTGCCAGTACTAGCGGGGGCACAGATACGCAGTATTTT
v_call: TRBV5-1; d_call: -; clone_size: -; j_call: TRBJ1-4; cdr3_aa: CASTRGGATNEKLFF; cdr3_nt: TGCGCCAGCACCCGGGGGGGTGCAACTAATGAAAAACTGTTTTTT
v_call: TRBV7-3; d_call: -; clone_size: -; j_call: TRBJ1-6; cdr3_aa: CASSLLGTYNSPLHF; cdr3_nt: TGTGCCAGCAGCTTACTTGGCACTTATAATTCACCCCTCCACTTT
v_call: TRBV4-3; d_call: -; clone_size: -; j_call: TRBJ2-7; cdr3_aa: CASSQDRTASYEQYF; cdr3_nt: TGCGCCAGCAGCCAGGATCGGACAGCCTCCTACGAGCAGTACTTC
v_call: TRBV5-1; d_call: -; clone_size: -; j_call: TRBJ2-3; cdr3_aa: CASSPESRGGVDTQYF; cdr3_nt: TGCGCCAGCAGCCCGGAGTCCAGGGGAGGCGTAGATACGCAGTATTTT
v_call: TRBV6-6; d_call: -; clone_size: -; j_call: TRBJ1-6; cdr3_aa: CASSYSSPNSPLHF; cdr3_nt: TGTGCCAGCAGTTACTCATCCCCTAATTCACCCCTCCACTTT
v_call: TRBV5-1; d_call: -; clone_size: -; j_call: TRBJ1-1; cdr3_aa: CASSWGLAGTEAFF; cdr3_nt: TGCGCCAGCAGCTGGGGGCTCGCAGGCACTGAAGCTTTCTTT
v_call: TRBV30; d_call: TRBD1; clone_size: -; j_call: TRBJ1-2; cdr3_aa: CAWSGQGSHGYTF; cdr3_nt: TGTGCCTGGAGTGGACAGGGCTCGCATGGCTACACCTTC
v_call: TRBV19; d_call: TRBD1; clone_size: -; j_call: TRBJ2-7; cdr3_aa: CASSSQDRKQYF; cdr3_nt: TGTGCCAGTAGTTCTCAGGACAGGAAGCAGTACTTC
v_call: TRBV30; d_call: TRBD1; clone_size: -; j_call: TRBJ1-2; cdr3_aa: CAWSGDRDSNYGYTF; cdr3_nt: TGTGCCTGGAGTGGTGACAGGGACTCTAACTATGGCTACACCTTC
v_call: TRBV4-3; d_call: TRBD2; clone_size: -; j_call: TRBJ2-1; cdr3_aa: CASSQEGGGTSGVNEQFF; cdr3_nt: TGCGCCAGCAGCCAAGAAGGGGGCGGGACTAGCGGGGTAAATGAGCAGTTCTTC
v_call: TRBV7-2; d_call: -; clone_size: -; j_call: TRBJ2-2; cdr3_aa: CASSLEPNTGELFF; cdr3_nt: TGTGCCAGCAGCTTAGAGCCCAACACCGGGGAGCTGTTTTTT
v_call: TRBV28; d_call: -; clone_size: -; j_call: TRBJ1-2; cdr3_aa: CASSLRAAYGYTF; cdr3_nt: TGTGCCAGCAGTTTAAGGGCAGCCTATGGCTACACCTTC
v_call: TRBV4-2; d_call: TRBD1; clone_size: -; j_call: TRBJ2-7; cdr3_aa: CASSQEGQGAYEQYF; cdr3_nt: TGTGCCAGCAGCCAAGAAGGACAGGGGGCCTACGAGCAGTACTTC
v_call: TRBV30; d_call: -; clone_size: -; j_call: TRBJ1-2; cdr3_aa: CAWNSIRAYGYTF; cdr3_nt: TGTGCCTGGAATTCGATACGGGCCTATGGCTACACCTTC
v_call: TRBV6-5; d_call: -; clone_size: -; j_call: TRBJ1-3; cdr3_aa: CASEGRPAGNTIYF; cdr3_nt: TGTGCCAGCGAGGGCAGACCTGCTGGAAACACCATATATTTT
v_call: TRBV7-3; d_call: -; clone_size: -; j_call: TRBJ2-5; cdr3_aa: CASSLTGTSVETQYF; cdr3_nt: TGTGCCAGCAGCTTAACGGGTACATCGGTGGAGACCCAGTACTTC
v_call: TRBV5-1; d_call: -; clone_size: -; j_call: TRBJ1-2; cdr3_aa: CASRPGANYGYTF; cdr3_nt: TGCGCCAGCAGGCCAGGCGCTAACTATGGCTACACCTTC
v_call: TRBV7-2; d_call: -; clone_size: -; j_call: TRBJ2-7; cdr3_aa: CASSLSGTDYEQYF; cdr3_nt: TGTGCCAGCAGCTTAAGCGGGACAGACTACGAGCAGTACTTC
v_call: TRBV6-1; d_call: -; clone_size: -; j_call: TRBJ2-2; cdr3_aa: CASNDGMNTGELFF; cdr3_nt: TGTGCCAGCAATGACGGCATGAACACCGGGGAGCTGTTTTTT
v_call: TRBV2; d_call: -; clone_size: -; j_call: TRBJ2-5; cdr3_aa: CAVKRMGETQYF; cdr3_nt: TGTGCCGTCAAACGGATGGGTGAGACCCAGTACTTC
v_call: TRBV5-1; d_call: TRBD1; clone_size: -; j_call: TRBJ2-2; cdr3_aa: CASSYPTGQANTGELFF; cdr3_nt: TGCGCCAGCAGCTACCCCACGGGACAGGCGAACACCGGGGAGCTGTTTTTT
v_call: TRBV4-3; d_call: -; clone_size: -; j_call: TRBJ1-2; cdr3_aa: CASSQDHGAVNYGYTF; cdr3_nt: TGCGCCAGCAGCCAAGATCATGGGGCAGTGAACTATGGCTACACCTTC
v_call: TRBV19; d_call: -; clone_size: -; j_call: TRBJ2-1; cdr3_aa: CASSINQRNEQFF; cdr3_nt: TGTGCCAGTAGTATAAATCAGAGAAATGAGCAGTTCTTC
v_call: TRBV7-2; d_call: TRBD1; clone_size: -; j_call: TRBJ1-1; cdr3_aa: CASSIYRGSTEAFF; cdr3_nt: TGTGCCAGCAGCATCTACAGGGGCAGCACTGAAGCTTTCTTT
v_call: TRBV7-2; d_call: -; clone_size: -; j_call: TRBJ2-5; cdr3_aa: CASSRTEYQETQYF; cdr3_nt: TGTGCCAGCAGTCGTACAGAGTACCAAGAGACCCAGTACTTC
v_call: TRBV7-2; d_call: -; clone_size: -; j_call: TRBJ2-7; cdr3_aa: CASSSQIGAYEQYF; cdr3_nt: TGTGCCAGCAGCTCCCAAATAGGGGCGTACGAGCAGTACTTC
v_call: TRBV7-9; d_call: -; clone_size: few; j_call: TRBJ1-3; cdr3_aa: CASSAVENTIYF; cdr3_nt: TGTGCCAGCAGCGCCGTCGAAAACACCATATATTTT
v_call: TRBV7-2; d_call: -; clone_size: once; j_call: TRBJ2-5; cdr3_aa: CASSSNLGTTQETQYF; cdr3_nt: TGTGCCAGCAGCTCAAACCTCGGGACGACTCAAGAGACCCAGTACTTC